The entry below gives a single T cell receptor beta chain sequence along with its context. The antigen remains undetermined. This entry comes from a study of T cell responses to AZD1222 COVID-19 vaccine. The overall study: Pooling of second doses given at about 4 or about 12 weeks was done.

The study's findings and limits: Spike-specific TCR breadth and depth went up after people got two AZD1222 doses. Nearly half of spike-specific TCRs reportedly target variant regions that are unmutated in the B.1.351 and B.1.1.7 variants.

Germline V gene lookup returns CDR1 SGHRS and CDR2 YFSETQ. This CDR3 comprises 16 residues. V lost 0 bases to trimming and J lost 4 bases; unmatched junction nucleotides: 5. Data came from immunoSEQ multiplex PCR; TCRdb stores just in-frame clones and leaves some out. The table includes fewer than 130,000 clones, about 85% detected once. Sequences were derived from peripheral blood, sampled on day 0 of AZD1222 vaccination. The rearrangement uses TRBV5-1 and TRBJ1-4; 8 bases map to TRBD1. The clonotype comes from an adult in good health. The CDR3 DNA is TGCGCCAGCAGCTTGGCTCTGGGACAGGTTAATGAAAAACTGTTTTTT. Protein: CASSLALGQVNEKLFF.